A selection of T cell receptor beta chains follows, all from one sample in a study of identifying expanded T cells in peripheral blood. The method was immunoSEQ multiplex PCR; TCRdb's version includes in-frame clones alone and lacks a portion of them. In the table there are 110,000 or so clones, 88% of which are singletons. The sample consisted of blood. The receptors derive from a person aged 18 to 70 in good health. CDR3s include the opening cysteine and the closing phenylalanine or tryptophan. Each record gives: clone size, D gene, J gene, V gene, CDR3 DNA, CDR3 protein. The D gene is left open where the match is weak. Rows give clone size only sometimes, using once, few, many, or a class for an expanded clone.

abundance: NA
d_gene: NA
j_gene: TRBJ2-5
v_gene: TRBV7-2
CDR3nt: TGTGCCAGCAGCTTGGGGGTAGCGGAGACCCAGTACTTC
CDR3aa: CASSLGVAETQYF

abundance: NA
d_gene: NA
j_gene: TRBJ2-1
v_gene: TRBV7-8
CDR3nt: TGTGCCAGCAGCCCCGGACGTCCGGAATACAATGAGCAGTTCTTC
CDR3aa: CASSPGRPEYNEQFF

abundance: NA
d_gene: NA
j_gene: TRBJ2-2
v_gene: TRBV7-9
CDR3nt: TGTGCCAGCAACCCCATTAGCGCGAACACCGGGGAGCTGTTTTTT
CDR3aa: CASNPISANTGELFF

abundance: NA
d_gene: TRBD2
j_gene: TRBJ2-7
v_gene: TRBV10-3
CDR3nt: TGTGCCATCAGTGAGTCATTGCCTAGCGGGAGTGGAAGGGAGCAGTACTTC
CDR3aa: CAISESLPSGSGREQYF

abundance: once
d_gene: NA
j_gene: TRBJ1-5
v_gene: TRBV19
CDR3nt: TGTGCCAGTAGTGTACAGGACGGGCAGCCCCAGCATTTT
CDR3aa: CASSVQDGQPQHF

abundance: few
d_gene: TRBD2
j_gene: TRBJ2-7
v_gene: TRBV19
CDR3nt: TGTGCCAGTAGTTCAAACCGCGGGAGCGTCGGCAAGTACTCCTACGAGCAGTACTTC
CDR3aa: CASSSNRGSVGKYSYEQYF

abundance: NA
d_gene: NA
j_gene: TRBJ2-1
v_gene: TRBV5-6
CDR3nt: TGTGCCAGCAACCGGGACACCTACAATGAGCAGTTCTTC
CDR3aa: CASNRDTYNEQFF

abundance: few
d_gene: NA
j_gene: TRBJ2-1
v_gene: TRBV19
CDR3nt: TGTGCCAGTAGTACGAGTGGCGATGAGCAGTTCTTC
CDR3aa: CASSTSGDEQFF

abundance: NA
d_gene: NA
j_gene: TRBJ1-5
v_gene: TRBV7-9
CDR3nt: TGTGCCAGCAGCAAGATGGGGAGCCTTATGGAGCCCCAGCATTTT
CDR3aa: CASSKMGSLMEPQHF

abundance: NA
d_gene: NA
j_gene: TRBJ2-2
v_gene: TRBV5-1
CDR3nt: TGCGCCAGCAGCCGTCTACCGGAAACCGGGGAGCTGTTTTTT
CDR3aa: CASSRLPETGELFF

abundance: NA
d_gene: NA
j_gene: TRBJ2-2
v_gene: TRBV6-6
CDR3nt: TGTGCCAGCAGACTCGACTACCGGGGAACCGGGGAGCTGTTTTTT
CDR3aa: CASRLDYRGTGELFF

abundance: NA
d_gene: TRBD2
j_gene: TRBJ2-1
v_gene: TRBV7-3
CDR3nt: TGTGCCAGCAGTCCATCTAGCGGGGGACTCTCGGATGAGCAGTTCTTC
CDR3aa: CASSPSSGGLSDEQFF

abundance: NA
d_gene: NA
j_gene: TRBJ2-7
v_gene: TRBV7-2
CDR3nt: TGTGCCAGCAGCTTACTGGGCGGCGAGCAGTACTTC
CDR3aa: CASSLLGGEQYF

abundance: NA
d_gene: NA
j_gene: TRBJ1-5
v_gene: TRBV19
CDR3nt: TGTGCCAGTAGTATAGGCCAGCCCACTCAGCCCCAGCATTTT
CDR3aa: CASSIGQPTQPQHF

abundance: few
d_gene: TRBD1
j_gene: TRBJ1-5
v_gene: TRBV6-6
CDR3nt: TGTGCCAGCAAATCAACAGGGGGTCAGCCCCAGCATTTT
CDR3aa: CASKSTGGQPQHF

abundance: NA
d_gene: TRBD2
j_gene: TRBJ2-3
v_gene: TRBV5-1
CDR3nt: TGCGCCAGCAGCCTCACTAGCGGGGGAGCAAGCACAGATACGCAGTATTTT
CDR3aa: CASSLTSGGASTDTQYF

abundance: hyperexpanded
d_gene: NA
j_gene: TRBJ1-6
v_gene: TRBV14
CDR3nt: TGTGCCAGCAGCGTATACAGGGTCTCGGCCCTCCACTTT
CDR3aa: CASSVYRVSALHF

abundance: once
d_gene: TRBD2
j_gene: TRBJ2-1
v_gene: TRBV7-8
CDR3nt: TGTGCCAGCAGCTTAGTCAGGGCTAGCGGGACCTACAATGAGCAGTTCTTC
CDR3aa: CASSLVRASGTYNEQFF

abundance: once
d_gene: NA
j_gene: TRBJ2-2
v_gene: TRBV5-1
CDR3nt: TGCGCCAGCAGCAGAGCGGGCGACACCGGGGAGCTGTTTTTT
CDR3aa: CASSRAGDTGELFF

abundance: NA
d_gene: NA
j_gene: TRBJ1-2
v_gene: TRBV4-3
CDR3nt: TGCGCCAGCAGCCAAGATCGGGAGAGGGATGGCTACACCTTC
CDR3aa: CASSQDRERDGYTF

abundance: NA
d_gene: NA
j_gene: TRBJ2-5
v_gene: TRBV2
CDR3nt: TGTGCCAGCAGTGAAGGAGGAGGGAGGAAGACCCAGTACTTC
CDR3aa: CASSEGGGRKTQYF

abundance: NA
d_gene: NA
j_gene: TRBJ1-1
v_gene: TRBV5-5
CDR3nt: TGTGCCAGCAGCTTGGGGCCCAATACTGAAGCTTTCTTT
CDR3aa: CASSLGPNTEAFF

abundance: NA
d_gene: TRBD1
j_gene: TRBJ2-5
v_gene: TRBV11-2
CDR3nt: TGTGCCAGCAGCTTAGGACAGGGGGCGAGAGAGACCCAGTACTTC
CDR3aa: CASSLGQGARETQYF

abundance: once
d_gene: TRBD2
j_gene: TRBJ2-2
v_gene: TRBV7-3
CDR3nt: TGTGCCAGCAGCTTCAATAGCGGGACTAACACCGGGGAGCTGTTTTTT
CDR3aa: CASSFNSGTNTGELFF

abundance: once
d_gene: NA
j_gene: TRBJ1-4
v_gene: TRBV5-8
CDR3nt: TGTGCCAGCAGCTTGGGGGCAACTAATGAAAAACTGTTTTTT
CDR3aa: CASSLGATNEKLFF

abundance: once
d_gene: NA
j_gene: TRBJ1-5
v_gene: TRBV7-2
CDR3nt: TGTGCCAGCAGCCGGACAGTACCAAATCAGCCCCAGCATTTT
CDR3aa: CASSRTVPNQPQHF

abundance: NA
d_gene: NA
j_gene: TRBJ2-1
v_gene: TRBV5-1
CDR3nt: TGCGCCAGCAGCTTGGGGCTAGCTGATAATGAGCAGTTCTTC
CDR3aa: CASSLGLADNEQFF

abundance: NA
d_gene: NA
j_gene: TRBJ2-7
v_gene: TRBV11-2
CDR3nt: TGTGCCAGCAGCCTGCGACAGTACCAAGCGGTCGAGCAGTACTTC
CDR3aa: CASSLRQYQAVEQYF

abundance: NA
d_gene: NA
j_gene: TRBJ1-4
v_gene: TRBV28
CDR3nt: TGTGCCAGCAGCTATGATAGCGGGACAACTAATGAAAAACTGTTTTTT
CDR3aa: CASSYDSGTTNEKLFF

abundance: NA
d_gene: TRBD1
j_gene: TRBJ1-6
v_gene: TRBV2
CDR3nt: TGTGCCAGACAAGACAGGGGGAATTCACCCCTCCACTTT
CDR3aa: CARQDRGNSPLHF

abundance: NA
d_gene: TRBD1
j_gene: TRBJ1-1
v_gene: TRBV20-1
CDR3nt: TGCAGTGCTGGGGACAGCAGTGAAGCTTTCTTT
CDR3aa: CSAGDSSEAFF

abundance: NA
d_gene: TRBD2
j_gene: TRBJ2-3
v_gene: TRBV6-5
CDR3nt: TGTGCCAGCAGTTACGGTCTAGCGGGGTCCCCGAATACGCAGTATTTT
CDR3aa: CASSYGLAGSPNTQYF

abundance: NA
d_gene: NA
j_gene: TRBJ2-2
v_gene: TRBV5-1
CDR3nt: TGCGCCAGCAGCTTGGTGGAGGGAGCCGGGGAGCTGTTTTTT
CDR3aa: CASSLVEGAGELFF

abundance: NA
d_gene: NA
j_gene: TRBJ2-5
v_gene: TRBV27
CDR3nt: TGTGCCAGCAGTTTGGGTTCTATCCAAGAGACCCAGTACTTC
CDR3aa: CASSLGSIQETQYF

abundance: NA
d_gene: NA
j_gene: TRBJ1-5
v_gene: TRBV7-1
CDR3nt: TGTGCCAGCAGCTTATCAGAAATTAGCAATCAGCCCCAGCATTTT
CDR3aa: CASSLSEISNQPQHF

abundance: NA
d_gene: NA
j_gene: TRBJ2-2
v_gene: TRBV28
CDR3nt: TGTGCCAGCAGTCTAACTACCGGGGAGCTGTTTTTT
CDR3aa: CASSLTTGELFF

abundance: NA
d_gene: TRBD2
j_gene: TRBJ2-1
v_gene: TRBV5-1
CDR3nt: TGCGCCAGCAGCTTGGATCTAGCGGGAGCGAGTGGGGTTAATGAGCAGTTCTTC
CDR3aa: CASSLDLAGASGVNEQFF

abundance: NA
d_gene: TRBD1
j_gene: TRBJ2-7
v_gene: TRBV27
CDR3nt: TGTGCCAGCACCCGACAGGGGGCCTACGAGCAGTACTTC
CDR3aa: CASTRQGAYEQYF

abundance: NA
d_gene: NA
j_gene: TRBJ2-1
v_gene: TRBV20-1
CDR3nt: TGCAGTGCTTCATTCAATGAGCAGTTCTTC
CDR3aa: CSASFNEQFF

abundance: NA
d_gene: TRBD2
j_gene: TRBJ2-7
v_gene: TRBV2
CDR3nt: TGTGCCAGCAGTGAAGCAAGGGCGGGGGGCTACGAGCAGTACTTC
CDR3aa: CASSEARAGGYEQYF

abundance: NA
d_gene: NA
j_gene: TRBJ2-1
v_gene: TRBV14
CDR3nt: TGTGCCAGCAGCCAAGGCTACTACAATGAGCAGTTCTTC
CDR3aa: CASSQGYYNEQFF

abundance: NA
d_gene: NA
j_gene: TRBJ1-2
v_gene: TRBV4-1
CDR3nt: TGCGCCAGCAGCCAGGCCCTGGGGAACAGAAATGGCTACACCTTC
CDR3aa: CASSQALGNRNGYTF

abundance: NA
d_gene: NA
j_gene: TRBJ1-6
v_gene: TRBV14
CDR3nt: TGTGCCAGCAGCGAGAGTAATTCACCCCTCCACTTT
CDR3aa: CASSESNSPLHF

abundance: NA
d_gene: NA
j_gene: TRBJ1-5
v_gene: TRBV10-2
CDR3nt: TGCGCCAGCAGTGCGTGGCAGTCCGGGCCCCAGCATTTT
CDR3aa: CASSAWQSGPQHF

abundance: NA
d_gene: NA
j_gene: TRBJ2-3
v_gene: TRBV6-6
CDR3nt: TGTGCCAGCAGAGCAGGGGAGGGTACGCAGTATTTT
CDR3aa: CASRAGEGTQYF